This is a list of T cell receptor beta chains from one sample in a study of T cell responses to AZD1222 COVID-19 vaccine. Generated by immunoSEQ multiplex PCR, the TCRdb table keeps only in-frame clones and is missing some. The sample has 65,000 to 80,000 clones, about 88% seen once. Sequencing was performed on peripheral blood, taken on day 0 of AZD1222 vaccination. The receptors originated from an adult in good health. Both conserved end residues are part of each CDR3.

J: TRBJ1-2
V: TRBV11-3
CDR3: CASSQQGDGYTF

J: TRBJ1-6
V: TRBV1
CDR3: CTSRIPYDSPLHF

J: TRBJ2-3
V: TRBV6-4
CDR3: CASSVAGEPTDTQYF

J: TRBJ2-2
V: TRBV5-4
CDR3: CASSRPGAGRNTGELFF

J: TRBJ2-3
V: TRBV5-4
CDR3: CASMTGPNTDTQYF

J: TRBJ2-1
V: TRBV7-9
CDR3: CASSSTGDYNEQFF

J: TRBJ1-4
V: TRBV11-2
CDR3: CASSLGNEKLFF

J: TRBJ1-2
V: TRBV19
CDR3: CASSVTSQALGTNYGYTF

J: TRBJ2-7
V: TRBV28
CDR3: CASIHSSGSMDEQYF

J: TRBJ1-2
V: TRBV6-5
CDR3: CASTPWDSYGYTF

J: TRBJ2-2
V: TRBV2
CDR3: CASSSFPGPRTGELFF

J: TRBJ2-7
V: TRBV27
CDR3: CASRGTGTVFYEQYF

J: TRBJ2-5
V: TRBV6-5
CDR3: CASSSYSVETQYF

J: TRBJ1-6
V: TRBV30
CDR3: CAWRGDYGNSPLHF

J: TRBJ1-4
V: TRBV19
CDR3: CASRQGGEKLFF

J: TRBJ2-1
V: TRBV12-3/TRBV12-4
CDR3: CASSTIGEQFF

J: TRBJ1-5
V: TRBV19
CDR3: CASQDRVHQPQHF

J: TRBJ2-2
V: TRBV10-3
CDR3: CAIKGQGFPGELFF

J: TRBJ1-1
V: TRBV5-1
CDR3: CASSPTGDTEAFF

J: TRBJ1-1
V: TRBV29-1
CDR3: CSATRLDTEAFF

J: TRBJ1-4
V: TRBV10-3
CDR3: CAISALTGVGEKLFF

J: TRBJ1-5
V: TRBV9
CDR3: CASSPGQDGQPQHF

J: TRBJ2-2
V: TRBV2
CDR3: CASSPRTNLGRAGELFF

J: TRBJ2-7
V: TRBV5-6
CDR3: CASSLDGYEQYF

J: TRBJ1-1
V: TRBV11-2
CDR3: CASSLSRGNTEAFF

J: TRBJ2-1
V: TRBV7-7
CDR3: CASSSAGRGDEQFF

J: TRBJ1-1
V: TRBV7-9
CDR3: CASSLISGNTEAFF

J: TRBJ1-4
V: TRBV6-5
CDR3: CASNLWGAANEKLFF

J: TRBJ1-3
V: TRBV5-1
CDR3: CASSLVTGLTSGNTIYF

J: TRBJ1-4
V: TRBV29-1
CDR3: CSVEDSREVGKLFF

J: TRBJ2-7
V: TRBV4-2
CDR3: CASSPSRQGVYEQYF

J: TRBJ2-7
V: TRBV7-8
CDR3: CASSKEPGQGYEQYF

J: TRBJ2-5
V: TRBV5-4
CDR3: CASSFGGRRSETQYF

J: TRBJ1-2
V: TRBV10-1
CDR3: CASSEGRDYGYTF

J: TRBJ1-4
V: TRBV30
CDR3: CAGQVNEKLFF

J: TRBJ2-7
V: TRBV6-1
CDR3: CASRTGGYEQYF

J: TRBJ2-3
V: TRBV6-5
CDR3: CASRSPDRGSDTQYF

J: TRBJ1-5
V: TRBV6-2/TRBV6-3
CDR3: CASSVSNQPQHF

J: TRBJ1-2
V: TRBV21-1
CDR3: CASSNRFGTGIGVGYTF

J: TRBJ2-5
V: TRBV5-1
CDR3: CASSSDRGAETQYF

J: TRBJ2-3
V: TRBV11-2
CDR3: CASSLDPREFTQYF

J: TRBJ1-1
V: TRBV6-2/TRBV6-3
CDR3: CASSLWGQASSSTEAFF

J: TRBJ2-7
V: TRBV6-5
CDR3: CASSYGGGQASYEQYF

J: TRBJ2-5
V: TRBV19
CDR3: CASSFISGDGETQYF

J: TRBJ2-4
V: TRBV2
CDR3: CASSFRSPGGYIQYF

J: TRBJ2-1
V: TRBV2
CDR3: CASFRDRGLAHEQFF